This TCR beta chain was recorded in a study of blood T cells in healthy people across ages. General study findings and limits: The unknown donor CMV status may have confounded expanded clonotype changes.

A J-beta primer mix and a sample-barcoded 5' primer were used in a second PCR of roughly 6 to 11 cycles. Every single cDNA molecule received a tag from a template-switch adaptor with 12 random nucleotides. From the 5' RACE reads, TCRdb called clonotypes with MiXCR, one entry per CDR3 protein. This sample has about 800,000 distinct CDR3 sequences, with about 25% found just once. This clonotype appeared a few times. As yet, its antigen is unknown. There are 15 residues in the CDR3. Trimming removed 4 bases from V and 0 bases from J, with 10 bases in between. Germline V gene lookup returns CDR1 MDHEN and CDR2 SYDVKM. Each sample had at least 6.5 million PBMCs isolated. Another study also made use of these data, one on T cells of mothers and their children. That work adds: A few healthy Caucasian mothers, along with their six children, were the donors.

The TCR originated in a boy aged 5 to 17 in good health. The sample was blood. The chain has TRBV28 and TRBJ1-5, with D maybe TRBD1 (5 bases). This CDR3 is CASSSAGFSNQPQHF. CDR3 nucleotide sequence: TGTGCCAGCAGTTCAGCAGGGTTTAGCAATCAGCCCCAGCATTTT. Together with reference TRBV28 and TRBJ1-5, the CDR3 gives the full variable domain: DVKVTQSSRYLVKRTGEKVFLECVQDMDHENMFWYRQDPGLGLRLIYFSYDVKMKEKGDIPEGYSVSREKKERFSLILESASTNQTSMYLCASSSAGFSNQPQHFGDGTRLSIL.